This T cell receptor beta chain comes out of a study of blood T cell repertoires in COVID-19. Study overall: Both acute and convalescent COVID-19 samples were obtained from the United States, Italy and Spain.

How the authors handled the data: Reference gene primer amplification in the assay estimated nucleated cell counts. The data were produced by immunoSEQ multiplex PCR, yet TCRdb's version contains in-frame clones alone and is incomplete. Clone size and the V and J calls come from that table; the DNA yielded D and trimming. Altogether around 280,000 clones are present, around 85% being singletons, with the ten largest covering about 2.2%. Germline CDR1 KGHSH, CDR2 LQKENI. The CDR3 has 11 residues. With 6 bases removed from V and 2 bases from J, the gap between germline ends came to 4 bases. The sequenced sample was peripheral blood. This chain links TRBV18 with TRBJ1-1, with unresolved D. The receptor was derived from a woman in her twenties or thirties who had recovered from COVID-19. CDR3: CASSGNTEAFF. CDR3 nucleotides: TGTGCCAGCTCCGGTAACACTGAAGCTTTCTTT.